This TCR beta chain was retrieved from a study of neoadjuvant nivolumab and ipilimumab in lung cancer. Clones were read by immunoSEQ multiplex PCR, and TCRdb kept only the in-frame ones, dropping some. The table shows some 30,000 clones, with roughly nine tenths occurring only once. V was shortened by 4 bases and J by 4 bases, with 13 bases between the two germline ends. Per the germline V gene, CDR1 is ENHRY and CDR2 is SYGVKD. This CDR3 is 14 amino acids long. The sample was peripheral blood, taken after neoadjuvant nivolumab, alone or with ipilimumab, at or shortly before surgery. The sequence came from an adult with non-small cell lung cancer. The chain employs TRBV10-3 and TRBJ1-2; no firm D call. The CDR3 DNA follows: TGTGCCATCAGTGTGAGGCGGACTCTCTATGGCTACACCTTC. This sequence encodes CAISVRRTLYGYTF.